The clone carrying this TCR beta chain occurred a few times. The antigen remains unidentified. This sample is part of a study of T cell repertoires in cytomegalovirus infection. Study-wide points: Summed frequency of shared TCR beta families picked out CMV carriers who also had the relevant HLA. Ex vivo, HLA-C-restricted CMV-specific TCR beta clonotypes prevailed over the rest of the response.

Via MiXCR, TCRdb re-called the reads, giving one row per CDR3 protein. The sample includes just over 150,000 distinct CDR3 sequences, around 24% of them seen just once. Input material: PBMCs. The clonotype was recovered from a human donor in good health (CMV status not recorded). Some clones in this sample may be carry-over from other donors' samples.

Here the CDR3 reads CSARSAASSYNSPLHF. CDR3 DNA: TGCAGTGCTAGGTCGGCGGCGAGCTCCTATAATTCACCCCTCCACTTT. The rearrangement links TRBV20-1 to TRBJ1-6; D uncertain. This CDR3 region has 16 residues. V was clipped by 3 bases and J by 0 bases, with 12 bases between them. Germline-derived CDR1 and CDR2 are DFQATT and SNEGSKA (reference sequence).